This paragraph covers one T cell receptor (beta chain) sequence. The antigen remains undetermined. Germline V lookup: CDR1 LGHNA, CDR2 YSLEER. The CDR3 loop spans 14 amino acids. The record originates from a study of CXCR3-negative and CXCR3-positive naive CD8 T cells. Study results and caveats: Hydrophobicity of TRB CDR3s was greater in CXCR3-positive naive cells than in CXCR3-negative naive cells.

The libraries of TRB cDNA were prepared using 5' RACE with UMI labels. TCRdb re-called the 5' RACE reads and gives one entry per CDR3 protein, without DNA. The table for this sample gives tens of thousands of distinct CDR3 sequences. Sequenced sample: naive CXCR3+ CD8+ T cells from blood. Subset meaning: CD45RO-CCR7+CD27+CD95- naive CD8+ T cells expressing CXCR3 (TNR3+). This chain uses TRBV4-3 with TRBJ1-2. The receptor was derived from a human donor in good health. Some clones in this sample may be carry-over from other donors' samples. The CDR3 sequence is CASSQDGDTGGYTF.